These 2 T cell receptor beta chains came from one sample sequenced in a study of identifying expanded T cells in peripheral blood. Sequenced by immunoSEQ multiplex PCR; TCRdb stores in-frame clones only, minus some. Of under 120,000 clones listed, roughly 89% are singletons. Sequencing was carried out using blood. The receptors were gathered from a person aged 18 to 75 in good health.

This clone was picked up a small number of times. The V and J genes are TRBV6-5 and TRBJ1-2; 9 nucleotides line up with TRBD1. V dropped 6 bases and J dropped 4; count of bases not matched to a gene: 9. The CDR3 has 15 residues. Germline CDR1 is MNHEY and CDR2 is SVGAGI. The DNA of the CDR3 is TGTGCCAGCAGATCCACAGGGGGCGAACTCTATGGCTACACCTTC. Amino acids: CASRSTGGELYGYTF.

The rearrangement links TRBV15 to TRBJ1-1, with a tentative D call TRBD1 (5 bases). With 3 bases removed from V and 10 bases from J, the gap between germline ends came to 15 bases. This CDR3 contains 13 residues. Per the germline V gene, CDR1 is LNHNV and CDR2 is YYDKDF (reference sequence). CDR3 DNA: TGTGCCACCAGCAGCTTTCAGGGTCGTGGAGCTTTCTTT. This gives the protein CATSSFQGRGAFF.